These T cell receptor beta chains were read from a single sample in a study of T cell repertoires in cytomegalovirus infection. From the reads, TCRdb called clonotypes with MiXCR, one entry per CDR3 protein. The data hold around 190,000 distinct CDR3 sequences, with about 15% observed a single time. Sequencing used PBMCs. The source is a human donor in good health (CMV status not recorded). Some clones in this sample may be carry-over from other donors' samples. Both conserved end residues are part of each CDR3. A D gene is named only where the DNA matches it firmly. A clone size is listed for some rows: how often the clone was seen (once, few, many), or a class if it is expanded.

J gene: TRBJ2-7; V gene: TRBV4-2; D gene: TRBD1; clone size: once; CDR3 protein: CASSQARQGSYEQYF; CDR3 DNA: TGTGCCAGCAGCCAAGCACGACAGGGGTCCTACGAGCAGTACTTC
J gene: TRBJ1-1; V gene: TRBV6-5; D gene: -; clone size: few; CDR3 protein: CATMGGTVTFF; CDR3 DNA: TGTGCCACCATGGGGGGCACCGTGACTTTCTTT
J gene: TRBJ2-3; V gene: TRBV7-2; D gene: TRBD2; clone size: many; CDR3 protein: CASSLGSGEDTQYF; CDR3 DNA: TGTGCCAGCAGCTTAGGGAGCGGGGAAGATACGCAGTATTTT
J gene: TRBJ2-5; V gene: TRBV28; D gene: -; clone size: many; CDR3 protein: CASSLLFGGLVFQETQYF; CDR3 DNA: TGTGCCAGCAGTTTATTATTTGGCGGGCTAGTCTTTCAAGAGACCCAGTACTTC
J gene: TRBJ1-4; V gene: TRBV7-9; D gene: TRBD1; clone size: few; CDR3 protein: CASRTNDRVNEKLFF; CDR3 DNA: TGTGCCAGCAGAACAAACGACAGGGTTAATGAAAAACTGTTTTTT
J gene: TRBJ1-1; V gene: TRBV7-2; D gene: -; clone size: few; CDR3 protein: CASTLVEFGVTEAFF; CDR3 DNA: TGTGCCAGCACCTTGGTTGAGTTTGGGGTGACTGAAGCTTTCTTT
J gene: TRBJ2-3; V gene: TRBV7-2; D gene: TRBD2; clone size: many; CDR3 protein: CASSLVSSGNTDTQYF; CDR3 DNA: TGTGCCAGCAGCTTAGTATCTAGCGGGAACACAGATACGCAGTATTTT
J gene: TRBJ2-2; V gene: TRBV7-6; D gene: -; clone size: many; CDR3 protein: CASTYTANTGELFF; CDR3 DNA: TGTGCCAGCACCTATACAGCGAACACCGGGGAGCTGTTTTTT
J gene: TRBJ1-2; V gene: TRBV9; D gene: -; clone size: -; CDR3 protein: CASSVATQVQSYGYTF; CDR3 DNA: TGTGCCAGCAGCGTAGCTACCCAAGTACAGTCCTATGGCTACACCTTC
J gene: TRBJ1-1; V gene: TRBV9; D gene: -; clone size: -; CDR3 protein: CASSVGKASGTEAFF; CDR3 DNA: TGTGCCAGCAGCGTAGGGAAGGCGTCCGGGACTGAAGCTTTCTTT
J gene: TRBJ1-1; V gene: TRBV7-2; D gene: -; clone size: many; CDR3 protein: CASSLGTRREAFF; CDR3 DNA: TGTGCCAGCAGCCTCGGGACAAGGAGGGAAGCTTTCTTT
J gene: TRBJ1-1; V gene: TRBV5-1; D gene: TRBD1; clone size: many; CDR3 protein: CASSLGQGLYTEAFF; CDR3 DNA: TGCGCCAGCAGCTTGGGACAGGGGCTGTACACTGAAGCTTTCTTT
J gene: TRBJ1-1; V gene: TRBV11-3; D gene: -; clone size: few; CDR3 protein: CASSLDAGVNTEAFF; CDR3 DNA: TGTGCCAGCAGCTTAGACGCCGGCGTGAACACTGAAGCTTTCTTT
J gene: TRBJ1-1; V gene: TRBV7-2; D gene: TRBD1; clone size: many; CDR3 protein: CASSTRGGENTEAFF; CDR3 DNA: TGTGCCAGCAGCACCCGAGGGGGCGAGAACACTGAAGCTTTCTTT
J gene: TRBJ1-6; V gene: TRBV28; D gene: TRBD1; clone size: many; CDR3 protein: CASRQRQGGSPLHF; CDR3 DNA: TGTGCCAGCAGACAACGACAGGGGGGATCACCCCTCCACTTT
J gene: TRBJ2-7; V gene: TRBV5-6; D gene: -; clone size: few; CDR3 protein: CASGRGTYEQYF; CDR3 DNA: TGTGCCAGCGGCCGTGGAACCTACGAGCAGTACTTC
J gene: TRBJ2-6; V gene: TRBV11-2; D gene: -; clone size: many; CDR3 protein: CASRNERGGANVLTF; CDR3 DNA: TGTGCCAGCAGAAACGAAAGAGGTGGGGCCAACGTCCTGACTTTC
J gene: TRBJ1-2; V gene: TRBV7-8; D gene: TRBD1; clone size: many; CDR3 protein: CASSPDRGRNGYTF; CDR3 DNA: TGTGCCAGCAGCCCGGACAGGGGGAGGAATGGCTACACCTTC
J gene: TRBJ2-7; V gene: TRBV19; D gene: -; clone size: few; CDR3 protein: CASSIQGISYEQYF; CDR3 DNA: TGTGCCAGTAGTATTCAGGGGATTTCCTACGAGCAGTACTTC
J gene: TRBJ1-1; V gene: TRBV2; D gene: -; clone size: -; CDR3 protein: CASSGDSNTEAFF; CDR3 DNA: TGTGCCAGCAGCGGGGACTCGAACACTGAAGCTTTCTTT
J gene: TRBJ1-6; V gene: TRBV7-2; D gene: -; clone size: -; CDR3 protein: CASSLDVISPLHF; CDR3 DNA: TGTGCCAGCAGCTTAGATGTCATCTCACCCCTCCACTTT
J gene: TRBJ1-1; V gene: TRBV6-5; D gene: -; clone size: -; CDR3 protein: CASSLRAKGKAFF; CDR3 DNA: TGTGCCAGCAGCCTTCGAGCAAAGGGAAAGGCTTTCTTT
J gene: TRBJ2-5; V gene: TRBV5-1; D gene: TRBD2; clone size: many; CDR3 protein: CASSLGTSGQETQYF; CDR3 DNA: TGCGCCAGCAGCCTCGGGACTAGCGGACAAGAGACCCAGTACTTC
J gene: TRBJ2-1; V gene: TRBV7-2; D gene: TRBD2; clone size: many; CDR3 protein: CASSLRDYAGGRSGNEQFF; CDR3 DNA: TGTGCCAGCAGCTTACGGGACTACGCGGGAGGGCGGAGCGGGAATGAGCAGTTCTTC
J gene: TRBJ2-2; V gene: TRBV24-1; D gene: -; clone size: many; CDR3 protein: CATSDYPGTGELFF; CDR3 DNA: TGTGCCACCAGTGATTATCCGGGGACCGGGGAGCTGTTTTTT
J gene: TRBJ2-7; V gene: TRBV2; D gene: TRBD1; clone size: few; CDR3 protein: CASREQGLTYEQYF; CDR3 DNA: TGTGCCAGCAGAGAACAGGGGTTGACCTACGAGCAGTACTTC
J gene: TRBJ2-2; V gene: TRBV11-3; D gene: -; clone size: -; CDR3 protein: CASSSTGAGTGELFF; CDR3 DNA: TGTGCCAGCAGCTCGACGGGCGCGGGGACCGGGGAGCTGTTTTTT
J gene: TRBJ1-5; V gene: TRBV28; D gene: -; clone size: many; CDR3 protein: CASQEPFSNQPQHF; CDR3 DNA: TGTGCCAGCCAGGAGCCTTTTAGCAATCAGCCCCAGCATTTT
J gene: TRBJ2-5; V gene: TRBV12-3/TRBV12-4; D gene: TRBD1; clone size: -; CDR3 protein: CASSRGQAGETQYF; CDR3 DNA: TGTGCCAGCAGTCGGGGACAGGCGGGAGAGACCCAGTACTTC
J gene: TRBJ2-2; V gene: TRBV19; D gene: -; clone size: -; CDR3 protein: CASCGGRTNTGELFF; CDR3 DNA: TGTGCCAGTTGCGGTGGGAGGACGAACACCGGGGAGCTGTTTTTT
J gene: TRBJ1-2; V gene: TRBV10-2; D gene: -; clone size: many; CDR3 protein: CASSDGNNYGYTF; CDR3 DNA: TGCGCCAGCAGTGACGGAAATAACTATGGCTACACCTTC
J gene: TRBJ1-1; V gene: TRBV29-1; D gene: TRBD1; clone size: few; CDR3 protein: CSGGQGNTEAFF; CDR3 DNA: TGCAGCGGCGGACAGGGTAACACTGAAGCTTTCTTT
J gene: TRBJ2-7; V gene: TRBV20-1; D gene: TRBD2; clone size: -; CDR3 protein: CSAGFPGLAVYEQYF; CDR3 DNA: TGCAGTGCTGGGTTTCCGGGACTAGCGGTCTACGAGCAGTACTTC
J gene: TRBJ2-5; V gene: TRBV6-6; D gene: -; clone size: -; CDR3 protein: CASSPGRGVETQYF; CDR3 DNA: TGTGCCAGCAGCCCCGGGCGGGGCGTTGAGACCCAGTACTTC
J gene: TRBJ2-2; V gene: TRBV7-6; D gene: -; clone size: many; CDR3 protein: CASRLDILNTGELFF; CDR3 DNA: TGTGCCAGCAGATTGGACATACTGAACACCGGGGAGCTGTTTTTT
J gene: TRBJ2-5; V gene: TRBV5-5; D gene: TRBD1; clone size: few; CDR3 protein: CASSAGTGLETQYF; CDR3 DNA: TGTGCCAGCAGCGCAGGGACAGGGCTAGAGACCCAGTACTTC
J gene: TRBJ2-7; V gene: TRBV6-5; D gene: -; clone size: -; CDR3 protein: CASSYSLEQYF; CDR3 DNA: TGTGCCAGCAGTTACTCCCTGGAGCAGTACTTC
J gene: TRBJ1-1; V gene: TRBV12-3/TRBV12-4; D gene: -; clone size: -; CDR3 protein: CASSPRGAGSEAFF; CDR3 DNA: TGTGCCAGCAGTCCCCGGGGGGCCGGGAGTGAAGCTTTCTTT
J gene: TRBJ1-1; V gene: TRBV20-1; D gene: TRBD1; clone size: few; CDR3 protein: CSARPGGRGAEAFF; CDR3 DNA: TGCAGTGCTAGACCAGGGGGCCGAGGCGCTGAAGCTTTCTTT
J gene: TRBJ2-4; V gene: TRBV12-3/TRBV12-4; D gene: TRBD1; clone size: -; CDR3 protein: CASSHPGQGKNIQYF; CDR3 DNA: TGTGCCAGCAGCCATCCGGGACAGGGGAAAAACATTCAGTACTTC
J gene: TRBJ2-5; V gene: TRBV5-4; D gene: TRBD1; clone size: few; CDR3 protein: CASRPTGDRGETQYF; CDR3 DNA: TGTGCCAGCAGACCGACAGGGGACCGCGGAGAGACCCAGTACTTC
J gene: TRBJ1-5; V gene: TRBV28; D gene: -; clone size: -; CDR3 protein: CASSFSTEGNQPQHF; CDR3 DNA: TGTGCCAGCAGTTTTTCGACAGAAGGCAATCAGCCCCAGCATTTT
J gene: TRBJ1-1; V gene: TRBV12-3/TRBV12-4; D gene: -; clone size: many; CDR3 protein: CASSFLNEAFF; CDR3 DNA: TGTGCCAGCAGTTTTTTGAATGAAGCTTTCTTT
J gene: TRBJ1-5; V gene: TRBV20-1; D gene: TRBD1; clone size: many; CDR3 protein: CSAQDRGRLSQHF; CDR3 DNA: TGCAGTGCTCAGGACAGGGGGCGTTTATCCCAGCATTTT
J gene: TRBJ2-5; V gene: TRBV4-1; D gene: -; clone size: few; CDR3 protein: CASSQGEGYQETQYF; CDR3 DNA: TGCGCCAGCAGCCAAGGCGAAGGATATCAAGAGACCCAGTACTTC